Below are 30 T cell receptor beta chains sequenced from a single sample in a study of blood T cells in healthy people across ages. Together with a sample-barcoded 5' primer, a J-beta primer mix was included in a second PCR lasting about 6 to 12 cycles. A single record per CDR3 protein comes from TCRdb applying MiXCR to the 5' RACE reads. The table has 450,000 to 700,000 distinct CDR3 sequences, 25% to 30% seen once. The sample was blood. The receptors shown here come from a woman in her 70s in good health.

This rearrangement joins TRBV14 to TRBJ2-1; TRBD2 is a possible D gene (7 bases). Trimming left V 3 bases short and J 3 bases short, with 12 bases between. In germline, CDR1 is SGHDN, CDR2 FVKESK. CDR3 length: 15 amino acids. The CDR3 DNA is TGTGCCAGCAGCCAGACGGGGGGCAACTACAATGAGCAGTTCTTC. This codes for CASSQTGGNYNEQFF.

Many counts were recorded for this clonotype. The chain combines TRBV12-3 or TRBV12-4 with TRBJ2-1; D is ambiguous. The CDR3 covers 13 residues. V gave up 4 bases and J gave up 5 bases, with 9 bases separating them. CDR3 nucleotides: TGTGCCAGCAGTTCCGCTAACCACAATGAGCAGTTCTTC. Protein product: CASSSANHNEQFF.

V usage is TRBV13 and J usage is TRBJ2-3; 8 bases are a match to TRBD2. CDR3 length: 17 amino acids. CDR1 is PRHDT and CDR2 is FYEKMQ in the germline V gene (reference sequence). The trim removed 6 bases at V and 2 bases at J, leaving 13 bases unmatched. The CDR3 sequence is CASRFTSGAGDTDTQYF. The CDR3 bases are TGTGCCAGCAGGTTTACTAGCGGAGCCGGGGACACAGATACGCAGTATTTT.

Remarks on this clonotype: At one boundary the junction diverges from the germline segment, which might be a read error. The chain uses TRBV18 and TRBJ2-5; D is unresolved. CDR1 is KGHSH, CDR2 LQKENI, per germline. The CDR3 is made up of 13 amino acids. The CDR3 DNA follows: TGTGCCAACTCACCTCAGGAGTCCGGGACCCAGTACTTC. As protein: CANSPQESGTQYF.

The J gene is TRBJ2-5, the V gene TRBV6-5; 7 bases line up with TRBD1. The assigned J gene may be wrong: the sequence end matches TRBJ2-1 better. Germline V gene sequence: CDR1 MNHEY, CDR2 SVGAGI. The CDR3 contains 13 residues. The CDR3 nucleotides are TGTGCCAGCAAACAGGGGAGAGGCAATGAGCAGTTCTTC. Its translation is CASKQGRGNEQFF.

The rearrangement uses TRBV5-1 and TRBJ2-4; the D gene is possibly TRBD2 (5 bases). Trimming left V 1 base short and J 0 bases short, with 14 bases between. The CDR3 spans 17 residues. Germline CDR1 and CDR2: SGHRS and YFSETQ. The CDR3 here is CASSLSGEILAKNIQYF. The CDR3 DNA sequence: TGCGCCAGCAGCTTGTCCGGGGAGATACTAGCCAAAAACATTCAGTACTTC.

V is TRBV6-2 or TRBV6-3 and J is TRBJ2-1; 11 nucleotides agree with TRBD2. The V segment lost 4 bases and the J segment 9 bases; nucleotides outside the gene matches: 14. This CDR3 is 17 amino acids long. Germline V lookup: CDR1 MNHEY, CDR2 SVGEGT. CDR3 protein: CASSSRPSGGHMPEQFF. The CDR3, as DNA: TGTGCCAGCAGTTCCCGCCCTAGCGGGGGGCATATGCCTGAGCAGTTCTTC.

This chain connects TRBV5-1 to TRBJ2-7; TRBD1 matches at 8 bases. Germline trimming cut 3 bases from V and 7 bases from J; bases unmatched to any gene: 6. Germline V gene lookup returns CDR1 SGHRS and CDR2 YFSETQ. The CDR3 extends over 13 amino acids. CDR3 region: CASSSRTGLEQYF. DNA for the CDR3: TGCGCCAGCAGCTCCCGGACAGGGTTAGAGCAGTACTTC. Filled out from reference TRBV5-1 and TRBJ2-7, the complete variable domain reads KAGVTQTPRYLIKTRGQQVTLSCSPISGHRSVSWYQQTPGQGLQFLFEYFSETQRNKGNFPGRFSGRQFSNSRSEMNVSTLELGDSALYLCASSSRTGLEQYFGPGTRLTVT.

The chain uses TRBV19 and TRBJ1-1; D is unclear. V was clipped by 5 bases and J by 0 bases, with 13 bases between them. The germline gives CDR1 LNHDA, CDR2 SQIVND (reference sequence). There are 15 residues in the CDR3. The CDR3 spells CASSPVQPMNTEAFF. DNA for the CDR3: TGTGCCAGTAGTCCCGTACAACCAATGAACACTGAAGCTTTCTTT.

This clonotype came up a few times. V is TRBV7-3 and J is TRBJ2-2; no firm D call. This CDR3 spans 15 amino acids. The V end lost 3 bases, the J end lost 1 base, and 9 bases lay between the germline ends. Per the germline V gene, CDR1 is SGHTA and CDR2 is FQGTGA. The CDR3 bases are TGTGCCAGCAGCTTCGTCAGCGTGAACACCGGGGAGCTGTTTTTT. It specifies CASSFVSVNTGELFF.

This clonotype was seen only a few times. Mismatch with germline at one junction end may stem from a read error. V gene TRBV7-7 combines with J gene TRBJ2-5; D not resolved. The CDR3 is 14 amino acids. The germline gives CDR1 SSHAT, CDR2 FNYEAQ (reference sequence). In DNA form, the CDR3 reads TGTGCTAGCAGTTTGACGGCCGTCCAAGAGACCCAGTACTTC. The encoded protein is CASSLTAVQETQYF.

The CDR3 is CASSREGYSEFF. CDR3 DNA: TGTGCCAGCAGCAGAGAGGGCTATTCGGAGTTCTTC. The chain couples TRBV5-5 to TRBJ2-1, with D possibly matching TRBD2 (5 bases). The CDR3 spans 12 residues. V shed 4 bases and J shed 14 bases, with 16 bases lying between them. Looked up from germline, CDR1 is SGHKS and CDR2 is YYEKEE (reference sequence).

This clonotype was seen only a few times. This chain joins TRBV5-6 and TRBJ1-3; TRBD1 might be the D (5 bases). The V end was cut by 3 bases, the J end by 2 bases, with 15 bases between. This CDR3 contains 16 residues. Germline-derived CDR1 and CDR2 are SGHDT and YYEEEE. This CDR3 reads CASSSVGGYAGNTIYF. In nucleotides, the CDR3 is TGTGCCAGCAGCTCAGTCGGGGGTTACGCTGGAAACACCATATATTTT.

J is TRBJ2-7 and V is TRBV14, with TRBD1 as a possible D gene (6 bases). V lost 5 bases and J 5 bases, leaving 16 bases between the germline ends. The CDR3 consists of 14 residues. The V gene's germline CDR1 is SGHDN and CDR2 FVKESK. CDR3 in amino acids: CASSVITGFNEQYF. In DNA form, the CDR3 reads TGTGCCAGCAGCGTTATCACAGGGTTCAACGAGCAGTACTTC.

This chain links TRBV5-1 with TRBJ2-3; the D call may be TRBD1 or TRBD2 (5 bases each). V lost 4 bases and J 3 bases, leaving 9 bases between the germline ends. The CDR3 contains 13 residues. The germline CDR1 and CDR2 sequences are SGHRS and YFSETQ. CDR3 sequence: CASSPRETDTQYF. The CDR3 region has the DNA TGCGCCAGCAGCCCCAGGGAGACAGATACGCAGTATTTT.

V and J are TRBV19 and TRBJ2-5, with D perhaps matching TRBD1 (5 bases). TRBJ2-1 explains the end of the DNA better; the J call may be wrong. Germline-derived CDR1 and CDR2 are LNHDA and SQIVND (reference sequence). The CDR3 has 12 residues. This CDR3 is CASSNRPDEQFF. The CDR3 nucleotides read TGTGCCAGTAGCAACAGGCCGGATGAGCAGTTCTTC.

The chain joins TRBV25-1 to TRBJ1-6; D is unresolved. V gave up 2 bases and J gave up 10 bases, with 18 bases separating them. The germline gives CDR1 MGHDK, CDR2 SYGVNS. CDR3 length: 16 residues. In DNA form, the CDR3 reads TGTGCCAGCAGTGAAGGCCAGAGGTTTTTTGGGTCACCCCTCCACTTT. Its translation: CASSEGQRFFGSPLHF.

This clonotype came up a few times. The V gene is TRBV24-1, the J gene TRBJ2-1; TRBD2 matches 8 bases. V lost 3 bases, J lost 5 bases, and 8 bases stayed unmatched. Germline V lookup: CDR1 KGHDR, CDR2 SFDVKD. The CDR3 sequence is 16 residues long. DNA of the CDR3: TGTGCCACCAGTGATCCGCAGAACGGGAGGGACAATGAGCAGTTCTTC. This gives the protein CATSDPQNGRDNEQFF.

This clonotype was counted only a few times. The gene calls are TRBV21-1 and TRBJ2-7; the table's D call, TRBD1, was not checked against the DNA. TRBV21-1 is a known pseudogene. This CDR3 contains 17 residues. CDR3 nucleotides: TGTGCCAGCAGCAATGAGGACCCCCCATGTACCGACTACGAGCAGTACTTC. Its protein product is CASSNEDPPCTDYEQYF.

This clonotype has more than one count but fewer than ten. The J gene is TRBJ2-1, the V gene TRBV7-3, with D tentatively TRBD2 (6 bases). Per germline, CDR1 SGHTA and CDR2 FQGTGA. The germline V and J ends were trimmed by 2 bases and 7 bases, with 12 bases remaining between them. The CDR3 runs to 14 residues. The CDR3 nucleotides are TGTGCCAGCAGCTTAGTCGGGGCGGGGAATGAGCAGTTCTTC. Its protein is CASSLVGAGNEQFF.

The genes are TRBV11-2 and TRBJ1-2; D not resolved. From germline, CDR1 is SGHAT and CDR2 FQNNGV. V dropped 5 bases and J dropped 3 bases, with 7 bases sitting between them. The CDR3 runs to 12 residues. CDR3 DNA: TGTGCCAGCAGCGGATTATACTATGGCTACACCTTC. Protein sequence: CASSGLYYGYTF.

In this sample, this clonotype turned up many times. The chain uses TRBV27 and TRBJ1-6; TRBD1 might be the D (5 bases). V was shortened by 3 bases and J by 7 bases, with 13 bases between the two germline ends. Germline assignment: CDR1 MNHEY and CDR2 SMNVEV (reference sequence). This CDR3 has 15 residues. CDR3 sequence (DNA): TGTGCCAGCAGTTTTGGGAGGGGCAGGAATTCACCCCTCCACTTT. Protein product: CASSFGRGRNSPLHF.

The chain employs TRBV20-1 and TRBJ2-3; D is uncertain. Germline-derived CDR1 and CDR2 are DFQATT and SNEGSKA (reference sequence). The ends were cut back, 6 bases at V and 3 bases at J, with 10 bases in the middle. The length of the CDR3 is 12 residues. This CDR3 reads CSAKELTDTQYF. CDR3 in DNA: TGCAGTGCCAAAGAATTAACAGATACGCAGTATTTT.

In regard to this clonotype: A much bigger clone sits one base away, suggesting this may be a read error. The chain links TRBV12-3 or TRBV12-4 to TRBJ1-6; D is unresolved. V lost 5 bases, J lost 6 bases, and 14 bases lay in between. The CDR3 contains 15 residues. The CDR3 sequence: CASSPPGSANSPLHF. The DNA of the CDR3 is TGTGCCAGCAGTCCCCCCGGGTCAGCTAATTCACCCCTCCACTTT.

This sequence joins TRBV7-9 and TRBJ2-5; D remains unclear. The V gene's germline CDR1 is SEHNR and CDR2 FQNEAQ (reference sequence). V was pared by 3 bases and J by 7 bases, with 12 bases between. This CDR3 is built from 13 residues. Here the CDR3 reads CASSFSPVGTQYF. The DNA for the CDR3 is TGTGCCAGCAGCTTTTCACCTGTTGGGACCCAGTACTTC.

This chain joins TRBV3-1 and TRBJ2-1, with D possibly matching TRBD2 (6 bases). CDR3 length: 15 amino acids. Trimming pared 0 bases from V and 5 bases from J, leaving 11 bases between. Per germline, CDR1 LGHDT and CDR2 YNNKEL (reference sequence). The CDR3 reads CASSQDAGRNNEQFF. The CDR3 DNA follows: TGTGCCAGCAGCCAAGATGCAGGGAGGAACAATGAGCAGTTCTTC.

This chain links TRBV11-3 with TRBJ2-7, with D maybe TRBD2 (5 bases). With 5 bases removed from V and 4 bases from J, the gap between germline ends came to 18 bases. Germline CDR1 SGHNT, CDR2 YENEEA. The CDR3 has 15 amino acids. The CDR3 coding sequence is TGTGCCAGCAGCGCCCGGGATTTAGGTGCGTACGAGCAGTACTTC. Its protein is CASSARDLGAYEQYF.

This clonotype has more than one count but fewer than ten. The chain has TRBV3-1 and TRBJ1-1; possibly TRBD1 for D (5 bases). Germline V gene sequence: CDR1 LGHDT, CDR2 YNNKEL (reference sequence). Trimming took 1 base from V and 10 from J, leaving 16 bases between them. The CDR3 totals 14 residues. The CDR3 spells CASSQGGRLPGAFF. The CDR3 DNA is TGTGCCAGCAGCCAAGGGGGCAGACTCCCGGGAGCTTTCTTT.

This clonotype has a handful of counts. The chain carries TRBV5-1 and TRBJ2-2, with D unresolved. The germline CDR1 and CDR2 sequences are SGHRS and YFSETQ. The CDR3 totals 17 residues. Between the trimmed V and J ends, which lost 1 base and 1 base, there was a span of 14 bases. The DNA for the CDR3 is TGCGCCAGCAGCTTGAGCCCGTCAACGGAGAACACCGGGGAGCTGTTTTTT. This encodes CASSLSPSTENTGELFF.

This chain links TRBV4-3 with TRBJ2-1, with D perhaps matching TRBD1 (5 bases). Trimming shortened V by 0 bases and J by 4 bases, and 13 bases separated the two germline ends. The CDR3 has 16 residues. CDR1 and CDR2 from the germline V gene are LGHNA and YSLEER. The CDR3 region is CASSQDGRVLYNEQFF. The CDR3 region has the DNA TGCGCCAGCAGCCAAGATGGCAGGGTACTTTACAATGAGCAGTTCTTC.